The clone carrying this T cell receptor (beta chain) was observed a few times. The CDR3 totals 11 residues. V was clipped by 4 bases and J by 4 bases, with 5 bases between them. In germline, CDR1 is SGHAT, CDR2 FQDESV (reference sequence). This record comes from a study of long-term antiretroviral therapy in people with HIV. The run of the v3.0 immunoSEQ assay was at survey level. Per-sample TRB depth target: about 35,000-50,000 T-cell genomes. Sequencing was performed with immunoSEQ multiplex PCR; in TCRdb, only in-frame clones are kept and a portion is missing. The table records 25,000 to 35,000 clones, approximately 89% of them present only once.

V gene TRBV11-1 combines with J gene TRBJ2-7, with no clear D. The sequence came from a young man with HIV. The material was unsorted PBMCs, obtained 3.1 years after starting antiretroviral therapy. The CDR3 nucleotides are TGTGCCAGCAGCTCGTGGTACGAGCAGTACTTC. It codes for CASSSWYEQYF.